The 24 T cell receptor beta chains reported below all come from one sample, sequenced in a study of long-term antiretroviral therapy in people with HIV. Assay version v3.0 of immunoSEQ was used, and it was run at survey level. Sequencing was performed with immunoSEQ multiplex PCR; in TCRdb, only in-frame clones are kept and a portion is missing. The sample lists roughly 32,000 clones, roughly 98% seen once, with less than 2.5% in the top ten. The material sequenced was unsorted PBMCs, taken 7.6 years after starting antiretroviral therapy. These TCRs come from a man aged 30 to 39 with HIV.

The V gene is TRBV6-1, the J gene TRBJ1-1; a weak D match, TRBD1 (5 bases). The length of the CDR3 is 15 residues. Germline V gene sequence: CDR1 MNHNS, CDR2 SASEGT. Trimming cost V 1 base and J 5 bases, with 14 bases left between them. The CDR3 spells CASSEGPQGGTEAFF. The CDR3 nucleotides are TGTGCCAGCAGTGAAGGTCCGCAGGGAGGAACTGAAGCTTTCTTT.

This clone was found once. The rearrangement uses TRBV18 and TRBJ1-1; D gene ambiguous. V lost 8 bases and J 1 base, leaving 14 bases between the germline ends. This CDR3 comprises 14 residues. Germline V gene sequence: CDR1 KGHSH, CDR2 LQKENI. Here the CDR3 reads CASATGYRNTEAFF. In DNA form, the CDR3 reads TGTGCCAGCGCCACCGGGTACCGGAACACTGAAGCTTTCTTT. Drawing the rest from reference TRBV18 and TRBJ1-1, the complete variable domain is NAGVMQNPRHLVRRRGQEARLRCSPMKGHSHVYWYRQLPEEGLKFMVYLQKENIIDESGMPKERFSAEFPKEGPSILRIQQVVRGDSAAYFCASATGYRNTEAFFGQGTRLTVV.

The rearrangement uses TRBV4-2 and TRBJ2-5, with D perhaps matching TRBD2 (7 bases). Germline values: CDR1 LGHNA, CDR2 YNFKEQ. The CDR3 spans 15 residues. The V gene lost 3 bases and the J gene lost 5 bases, with 16 bases spanning the gap. The CDR3: CASSHGDGGPETQYF. The CDR3 bases are TGTGCCAGCAGCCATGGAGACGGGGGGCCGGAGACCCAGTACTTC.

The gene calls are TRBV6-1 and TRBJ1-5; no clear D gene. CDR1 and CDR2 (germline): MNHNS, SASEGT. V lost 6 bases and J lost 3, with 12 bases in between. This CDR3 contains 14 residues. CDR3 nucleotides: TGTGCCAGCAGCGATGGACGGCACAATCAGCCCCAGCATTTT. Translating it yields CASSDGRHNQPQHF.

V and J are TRBV6-5 and TRBJ1-3; D remains ambiguous. The germline V and J ends were trimmed by 7 bases and 4 bases, with 14 bases remaining between them. The CDR3 is 14 residues long. CDR1 and CDR2 from the germline V gene are MNHEY and SVGAGI. The CDR3 is CASTRMGRGNTIYF. For the CDR3, the DNA is TGTGCCAGCACCCGAATGGGCAGGGGAAACACCATATATTTT.

V usage is TRBV7-6 and J usage is TRBJ1-4; D is unresolved. CDR1 is SGHVS, CDR2 FNYEAQ, per germline. This CDR3 spans 13 amino acids. Trimming removed 5 bases from V and 5 bases from J, with 9 bases in between. The CDR3 sequence is CASSRRKNEKLFF. For the CDR3, the DNA is TGTGCCAGCAGCCGTCGAAAGAATGAAAAACTGTTTTTT.

The chain links TRBV7-8 to TRBJ2-5; D might be TRBD2 (6 bases). This CDR3 is built from 15 residues. V was cut by 0 bases and J by 5 bases, with 13 bases left in between. Per the germline V gene, CDR1 is SGHVS and CDR2 is FQNEAQ. DNA of the CDR3: TGTGCCAGCAGCTTAGCCATACTAGCCTGGGAGACCCAGTACTTC. Translated, it gives CASSLAILAWETQYF.

The chain has TRBV6-5 and TRBJ1-4; D remains ambiguous. This CDR3 is built from 13 residues. Between the trimmed V and J ends, which lost 0 bases and 8 bases, there was a span of 7 bases. In germline, CDR1 is MNHEY, CDR2 SVGAGI. Here the CDR3 DNA reads TGTGCCAGCAGTTACTCTTTTCGAGAAAAACTGTTTTTT. Translating it yields CASSYSFREKLFF.

This rearrangement joins TRBV7-2 to TRBJ2-7, with 8 bases identical to TRBD2. V dropped 5 bases and J dropped 3; count of bases not matched to a gene: 6. The germline V gene has CDR1 SGHTA and CDR2 FQGNSA. This CDR3 is built from 14 residues. Here the CDR3 reads CASSTGGEFYEQYF. CDR3 nucleotide sequence: TGTGCCAGCAGCACCGGGGGGGAGTTCTACGAGCAGTACTTC.

This sequence joins TRBV6-5 and TRBJ2-5; maybe TRBD2 (7 bases). Trimming removed 2 bases at V and 5 bases at J, with 15 bases between. Per germline, CDR1 MNHEY and CDR2 SVGAGI. The CDR3 covers 15 residues. The CDR3 DNA follows: TGTGCCAGCAGTTACGTGGCGGGGGCTGTGGAGACCCAGTACTTC. Translating gives CASSYVAGAVETQYF.

This chain uses TRBV9 with TRBJ1-1; TRBD1 is a possible D gene (6 bases). Germline V gene data show CDR1 as SGDLS and CDR2 as YYNGEE. V was shortened by 0 bases and J by 7 bases, with 13 bases between the two germline ends. The CDR3 spans 14 residues. CDR3 sequence (DNA): TGTGCCAGCAGCGTAGTCCCAGGGGACGGTGAAGCTTTCTTT. Encoded protein: CASSVVPGDGEAFF.

The rearrangement uses TRBV7-8 and TRBJ2-3, with D hard to call. CDR3 length: 14 residues. The V end was cut by 2 bases, the J end by 0 bases, with 6 bases between. In germline, CDR1 is SGHVS, CDR2 FQNEAQ. The CDR3 reads CASSLSVSTDTQYF. The CDR3 nucleotides are TGTGCCAGCAGCTTATCCGTTAGCACAGATACGCAGTATTTT.

The chain is built from TRBV7-8 and TRBJ2-5; 8 bases agree with TRBD1. Losses at the gene ends were 0 bases for V and 4 bases for J; bases not matched to a gene: 10. CDR3 length: 17 residues. Germline V gives CDR1 SGHVS, CDR2 FQNEAQ. CDR3 sequence (DNA): TGTGCCAGCAGCTTAGCGGTGACAGGGGAGGACGGAGAGACCCAGTACTTC. Translation: CASSLAVTGEDGETQYF.

The rearrangement links TRBV11-2 to TRBJ1-1; possible D gene TRBD1, 5 bases. The CDR3 extends over 18 amino acids. CDR1 SGHAT and CDR2 FQNNGV come from the germline V gene. V gave up 6 bases and J gave up 3 bases, with 26 bases separating them. The CDR3: CASRLGEWASRTDTEAFF. As DNA, the CDR3 is TGTGCCAGCAGGCTAGGGGAGTGGGCGTCGCGGACGGACACTGAAGCTTTCTTT.

The CDR3 reads CASSQDGSGELFF. CDR3 sequence (DNA): TGCGCCAGCAGCCAAGATGGGTCCGGGGAGCTGTTTTTT. The rearrangement joins TRBV4-3 to TRBJ2-2; D not certain. Between the trimmed V and J ends, which lost 0 bases and 6 bases, there was a span of 5 bases. Germline V gene lookup returns CDR1 LGHNA and CDR2 YSLEER. This CDR3 contains 13 residues.

CDR3 bases: TGTGCCAGCAGCGACGACGGCAGCTCCTACAATGAGCAGTTCTTC. Translating it yields CASSDDGSSYNEQFF. The V and J genes are TRBV9 and TRBJ2-1; no clear D. Trimming left V 3 bases short and J 0 bases short, with 10 bases between. The germline V gene has CDR1 SGDLS and CDR2 YYNGEE. The CDR3 loop spans 15 amino acids.

The chain uses TRBV2 and TRBJ2-3; D perhaps matches TRBD1 (6 bases). There are 17 residues in the CDR3. In germline, CDR1 is SNHLY, CDR2 FYNNEI. Trimming took off 7 bases at V and 1 base at J, with 21 bases between the two ends. CDR3: CASTGTLGPGGTDTQYF. For the CDR3, the DNA is TGTGCCAGCACCGGGACACTCGGCCCCGGTGGCACAGATACGCAGTATTTT.

The genes are TRBV5-4 and TRBJ2-2, with TRBD2 matching 12 bases. After removal of 0 bases from V and 1 base from J, the junction contained 7 bases not matched to a gene. Germline assignment: CDR1 SGHNT and CDR2 YYREEE (reference sequence). The CDR3 spans 19 residues. The DNA for the CDR3 is TGTGCCAGCAGCTTGGGGGGACTAGCGGGCCTAAGGAACACCGGGGAGCTGTTTTTT. It codes for CASSLGGLAGLRNTGELFF. The full variable domain, its missing parts supplied by reference TRBV5-4 and TRBJ2-2, is ETGVTQSPTHLIKTRGQQVTLRCSSQSGHNTVSWYQQALGQGPQFIFQYYREEENGRGNFPPRFSGLQFPNYSSELNVNALELDDSALYLCASSLGGLAGLRNTGELFFGEGSRLTVL.

The CDR3 spells CASSLGPAGGNYEQYF. The CDR3 nucleotides are TGCGCCAGCAGCTTGGGGCCAGCGGGAGGAAACTACGAGCAGTACTTC. The chain links TRBV5-1 to TRBJ2-7; 9 bases are a match to TRBD2. Germline loops: CDR1 SGHRS, CDR2 YFSETQ. With 0 bases clipped from V and 3 bases from J, the junction kept 7 bases outside the gene matches. The CDR3 covers 16 residues.

This chain connects TRBV9 to TRBJ1-3; D is uncertain. Trimming removed 0 bases from V and 2 bases from J, with 9 bases in between. This CDR3 has 15 amino acids. Germline V gene data show CDR1 as SGDLS and CDR2 as YYNGEE. The DNA of the CDR3 is TGTGCCAGCAGCGTAGCTGGTTCCCCTGGAAACACCATATATTTT. Translation gives CASSVAGSPGNTIYF.

The chain links TRBV7-2 to TRBJ1-5; tentative D call: TRBD1 (5 bases). CDR1 and CDR2 from the germline V gene are SGHTA and FQGNSA. Trimming stripped 5 bases from V and 3 bases from J, with 14 bases between. This CDR3 has 15 residues. CDR3 region: CASSPSRASNQPQHF. The CDR3 DNA follows: TGTGCCAGCAGCCCATCCAGGGCCTCCAATCAGCCCCAGCATTTT.

The chain has TRBV7-2 and TRBJ1-2; D gene unclear. The CDR3 totals 13 residues. V was shortened by 4 bases and J by 5 bases, with 11 bases between the two germline ends. CDR1 and CDR2 from the germline V gene are SGHTA and FQGNSA. Here the CDR3 DNA reads TGTGCCAGCAGCTCCCCGTCGGGGTATGGCTACACCTTC. It yields the protein CASSSPSGYGYTF.

The chain recombines TRBV2 with TRBJ1-2; D is unresolved. Germline V gene lookup returns CDR1 SNHLY and CDR2 FYNNEI. Trimming cost V 8 bases and J 8 bases, with 21 bases left between them. The CDR3 contains 14 residues. The CDR3: CASRLGWGSPGYTF. The CDR3 nucleotides read TGTGCCAGCCGCCTGGGGTGGGGTTCTCCAGGCTACACCTTC.

V usage is TRBV5-1 and J usage is TRBJ1-3; D unclear. Trimming removed 0 bases at V and 5 bases at J, with 6 bases between. The V gene's germline CDR1 is SGHRS and CDR2 YFSETQ. This CDR3 spans 13 amino acids. CDR3 coding DNA: TGCGCCAGCAGCTTGGATGGGAGAAACACCATATATTTT. Its translation is CASSLDGRNTIYF.